A selection of T cell receptor beta chains follows, all from one sample in a study of blood T cell repertoires in COVID-19. The repertoire was sequenced with immunoSEQ multiplex PCR; TCRdb's copy has only in-frame clones and lacks some. The table records some 150,000 clones, about 86% of them present only once. The sequenced material came from peripheral blood. Receptors were obtained from a human donor with acute or convalescent COVID-19. The donor label of this sample is uncertain. Both conserved end residues are part of each CDR3. D genes are given only for firm matches. Only some rows state a clone size, as once, few, many or a class for expanded clones.

.	TRBV11-2	TRBD2	TRBJ2-7	CASSSHGTSGINEQYF	TGTGCCAGCAGCTCCCACGGGACTAGCGGGATCAACGAGCAGTACTTC
.	TRBV12-3/TRBV12-4	.	TRBJ2-1	CASSLRKGGQFF	TGTGCCAGCAGTTTACGCAAAGGCGGGCAGTTCTTC
.	TRBV6-5	TRBD1	TRBJ2-1	CASSYFTGDNEQFF	TGTGCCAGCAGTTACTTTACAGGGGACAATGAGCAGTTCTTC
.	TRBV30	.	TRBJ2-1	CAWRDFSYNEQFF	TGTGCCTGGAGGGACTTTTCCTACAATGAGCAGTTCTTC
.	TRBV9	TRBD1	TRBJ2-7	CASSPPSDRGYEQYF	TGTGCCAGCAGTCCCCCGTCGGACAGGGGCTACGAGCAGTACTTC
.	TRBV30	TRBD2	TRBJ2-1	CAWSIASGKSREQFF	TGTGCCTGGAGTATAGCTAGCGGGAAGTCCCGTGAGCAGTTCTTC
once	TRBV4-2	TRBD2	TRBJ2-3	CASSHSGAITDTQYF	TGTGCCAGCAGCCATAGCGGGGCAATCACAGATACGCAGTATTTT
.	TRBV5-1	TRBD1	TRBJ1-2	CASTPTGDRLYGYTF	TGCGCCAGCACCCCCACGGGGGACAGACTCTATGGCTACACCTTC
.	TRBV29-1	.	TRBJ1-1	CSSAGIRGTEAFF	TGCAGCTCTGCGGGGATAAGAGGCACTGAAGCTTTCTTT
.	TRBV5-1	.	TRBJ2-7	CASSLAPGSYEQYF	TGCGCCAGCAGCTTGGCTCCGGGGTCCTACGAGCAGTACTTC
.	TRBV9	.	TRBJ1-5	CASSRQGSKGNQPQHF	TGTGCCAGCAGCCGGCAGGGGTCCAAGGGCAATCAGCCCCAGCATTTT
.	TRBV5-4	TRBD1	TRBJ1-1	CASSPTGRNTEAFF	TGTGCCAGCAGCCCGACAGGGAGGAATACTGAAGCTTTCTTT
.	TRBV3-1/TRBV3-2	.	TRBJ1-2	CASSPAFSIYGYTF	TGTGCCAGCAGCCCAGCCTTTAGCATCTATGGCTACACCTTC
.	TRBV12-3/TRBV12-4	.	TRBJ1-1	CASTLGRYTEAFF	TGTGCCAGCACATTGGGGAGGTACACTGAAGCTTTCTTT
.	TRBV28	TRBD2	TRBJ2-6	CASSSGLAGRISGANVLTF	TGTGCCAGCAGTTCCGGACTAGCGGGTCGTATCTCTGGGGCCAACGTCCTGACTTTC
.	TRBV5-1	TRBD2	TRBJ2-5	CASSRGVGSQETQYF	TGCGCCAGCAGCCGGGGGGTAGGGAGTCAAGAGACCCAGTACTTC
.	TRBV7-8	.	TRBJ1-5	CASSLDRSAQGPQHF	TGTGCCAGCAGCTTAGATCGGAGCGCCCAAGGGCCCCAGCATTTT
.	TRBV5-1	.	TRBJ1-6	CASSLGTDNSPLHF	TGCGCCAGCAGCTTGGGGACAGATAATTCACCCCTCCACTTT
.	TRBV5-1	.	TRBJ2-3	CASRDGTPVTDTQYF	TGCGCCAGCAGGGACGGGACTCCCGTCACAGATACGCAGTATTTT
.	TRBV9	.	TRBJ2-1	CASSPDYNSNEQFF	TGTGCCAGCAGCCCCGACTATAACAGTAATGAGCAGTTCTTC
.	TRBV5-1	TRBD2	TRBJ2-7	CASSFAPGGPYEQYF	TGCGCCAGCAGCTTCGCCCCGGGGGGACCCTACGAGCAGTACTTC
.	TRBV19	TRBD2	TRBJ2-5	CASSIGPGGAETQYF	TGTGCCAGTAGTATAGGGCCGGGAGGGGCAGAGACCCAGTACTTC
.	TRBV7-9	.	TRBJ1-1	CASTSRRGRSGPGNTEAFF	TGTGCCAGCACCTCAAGGCGGGGGCGCTCGGGACCTGGGAACACTGAAGCTTTCTTT
few	TRBV6-6	.	TRBJ2-7	CASSYSRAASYEQYF	TGTGCCAGCAGTTACTCGAGGGCAGCTTCCTACGAGCAGTACTTC
.	TRBV19	.	TRBJ1-5	CASSALRGSNQPQHF	TGTGCCAGTAGTGCTCTACGGGGTAGCAATCAGCCCCAGCATTTT
.	TRBV6-1	TRBD2	TRBJ2-2	CASSELGGENTGELFF	TGTGCCAGCAGTGAATTGGGGGGGGAGAACACCGGGGAGCTGTTTTTT
.	TRBV5-1	.	TRBJ1-1	CASSPQTVNTEAFF	TGCGCCAGCAGCCCCCAGACAGTGAACACTGAAGCTTTCTTT
.	TRBV27	.	TRBJ1-1	CASSLASPHRAINTEAFF	TGTGCCAGCAGTTTAGCCTCGCCCCACAGGGCAATAAACACTGAAGCTTTCTTT
.	TRBV20-1	.	TRBJ2-7	CSASDQGFNYEQYF	TGCAGTGCTAGTGACCAGGGGTTCAACTACGAGCAGTACTTC